This T cell receptor (beta chain) was recorded in a study of read filtering for tumor transcriptome and immune sequencing. This library used about 400 ng RNA and molecular barcoded adaptors spanning alpha/delta and beta/gamma chains. TCRdb fed the reads into MiXCR, producing one record per CDR3 protein. The sample has tens of thousands of distinct CDR3 sequences; around 11% are singletons. For this clonotype: It may be a read error: a sequence one base away is much more abundant.

The CDR3 length is 14 residues. Germline V gene data show CDR1 as SGHKS and CDR2 as YYEKEE (reference sequence). Input material: a population of CD138-negative cells sorted from bone marrow. This receptor was taken from a donor aged 40 or older with multiple myeloma. The rearrangement joins TRBV5-5 to TRBJ2-3; 7 positions match TRBD1. The CDR3: CASGLEQGSDTQYF. The CDR3 DNA follows: TGTGCCAGCGGCTTGGAACAGGGGTCAGATACGCAGTATTTT. The whole variable domain, remainder taken from reference TRBV5-5 and TRBJ2-3, is DAGVTQSPTHLIKTRGQQVTLRCSPISGHKSVSWYQQVLGQGPQFIFQYYEKEERGRGNFPDRFSARQFPNYSSELNVNALLLGDSALYLCASGLEQGSDTQYFGPGTRLTVL.